This is a list of T cell receptor beta chains from one sample in a study of cytomegalovirus exposure and HLA in healthy donors. Repertoires were generated with immunoSEQ multiplex PCR, while TCRdb's copy carries only in-frame clones and drops some. The table includes 150,000 to 200,000 clones, roughly 84% detected once. The sequenced sample consisted of PBMCs. These receptors all come from a young man in good health and CMV-seronegative. Each CDR3 is given with its conserved first and last residue. D genes are given only for firm matches. Some rows have no size entry. The others give once, few or many, or a class for an expanded clone.

D gene	V gene	clone size	J gene	CDR3 DNA	CDR3 protein
NA	TRBV5-8	NA	TRBJ1-2	TGTGCCAGCAGCTCCCTAGAAGGCGCCCGGCCCAACTATGGCTACACCTTC	CASSSLEGARPNYGYTF
NA	TRBV19	once	TRBJ2-7	TGTGCCAGTAGTATAGCCAGCTCCTACGAGCAGTACTTC	CASSIASSYEQYF
NA	TRBV7-6	NA	TRBJ1-1	TGTGCCAGCAGCTTCGGCGAGGGGAACACTGAAGCTTTCTTT	CASSFGEGNTEAFF
TRBD1	TRBV6-5	NA	TRBJ2-3	TGTGCCAGCAGTTCCTGGACAGGGAGAAAAGATACGCAGTATTTT	CASSSWTGRKDTQYF
NA	TRBV27	NA	TRBJ2-2	TGTGCCAGCAGAGTTCAGGGCACCGGGGAGCTGTTTTTT	CASRVQGTGELFF
NA	TRBV4-1	NA	TRBJ2-7	TGCGCCAGCAGCCAGGACAGCACCTCCTACGAGCAGTACTTC	CASSQDSTSYEQYF
NA	TRBV11-2	NA	TRBJ2-7	TGTGCCAGCCTGACCCGGGACAACTCCTACGAGCAGTACTTC	CASLTRDNSYEQYF
NA	TRBV6-6	NA	TRBJ1-2	TGTGCCAGCAGTAAAAACAGGGTACCCTACACCTTC	CASSKNRVPYTF
TRBD1	TRBV7-6	once	TRBJ2-7	TGTGCCAGCAACACACAGGGGTCCTACGAGCAGTACTTC	CASNTQGSYEQYF
NA	TRBV4-1	NA	TRBJ1-2	TGCGCCAGCAGCGAACGACAGTTTAACTATGGCTACACCTTC	CASSERQFNYGYTF
TRBD2	TRBV27	once	TRBJ2-7	TGTGCCAGCAGTATGACTAGCGGGAGCCCCTCCTACGAGCAGTACTTC	CASSMTSGSPSYEQYF
TRBD1	TRBV7-3	once	TRBJ1-2	TGTGCCAGCAGCTTCGACGGGACAGGGTCTGGCTACACCTTC	CASSFDGTGSGYTF
TRBD2	TRBV6-5	NA	TRBJ2-3	TGTGCCAGCGGCCAGCGGGAGGGGGGAGATACGCAGTATTTT	CASGQREGGDTQYF
NA	TRBV6-5	few	TRBJ2-7	TGTGCCAGCAGACCCCCGACAGCTTACTACGAGCAGTACTTC	CASRPPTAYYEQYF
NA	TRBV5-5	once	TRBJ2-2	TGTGCCAGCAGCTTGGGGGTAGGGGGTACCGGGGAGCTGTTTTTT	CASSLGVGGTGELFF
TRBD1	TRBV7-2	NA	TRBJ1-2	TGTGCCAGCAGCATCGACAGGGGTGGCTACACCTTC	CASSIDRGGYTF
NA	TRBV11-3	NA	TRBJ2-7	TGTGCCAGCAGCTTAGATGGAGTACAATCCTACGAGCAGTACTTC	CASSLDGVQSYEQYF
NA	TRBV6-6	NA	TRBJ1-4	TGTGCCAGCACGATCGGTGAAAAACTGTTTTTT	CASTIGEKLFF
NA	TRBV10-2	NA	TRBJ1-6	TGCGCCAGCAGTGACCCCTTAAAAGAACGGGGATCACCCCTCCACTTT	CASSDPLKERGSPLHF
TRBD1	TRBV29-1	NA	TRBJ1-2	TGCAGCGTTCAAAACTCCGGCGGGACAGGGAATAACTATGGCTACACCTTC	CSVQNSGGTGNNYGYTF
TRBD2	TRBV7-9	NA	TRBJ2-5	TGTGCCAGCAGCCGTATAGCGGGAGCGGAGACCCAGTACTTC	CASSRIAGAETQYF
TRBD2	TRBV25-1	NA	TRBJ2-7	TGTGCCAGCAGTGAAGAGTGGCGGGAGTTGGACGAGCAGTACTTC	CASSEEWRELDEQYF
NA	TRBV11-2	NA	TRBJ2-7	TGTGCCAGCAGCTTAGTATCAGTCGCCTACGAGCAGTACTTC	CASSLVSVAYEQYF
TRBD1	TRBV5-1	NA	TRBJ2-7	TGCGCCAGCAGCAGGACAGGGTCCTACGAGCAGTACTTC	CASSRTGSYEQYF
TRBD1	TRBV10-3	NA	TRBJ1-2	TGTGCCATCAGTGAGGGAGACAGGGTGCCGAAGATCTATGGCTACACCTTC	CAISEGDRVPKIYGYTF
TRBD1	TRBV7-9	NA	TRBJ2-7	TGTGCCAGCAGCTTAGGGGGACAGGGGGCTTACGAGCAGTACTTC	CASSLGGQGAYEQYF
NA	TRBV6-1	NA	TRBJ1-1	TGTGCCAGCAGTCTGCGGGGGCGCCGTGGCACTGAAGCTTTCTTT	CASSLRGRRGTEAFF
TRBD1	TRBV5-1	NA	TRBJ2-7	TGCGCCAGCAGCTTGGACCGGGACAGGCTTGGCGAGCAGTACTTC	CASSLDRDRLGEQYF
NA	TRBV2	NA	TRBJ1-1	TGTGCCAGCAGGGGTAATGGACAGCGAACACCTGAAGCTTTCTTT	CASRGNGQRTPEAFF
TRBD1	TRBV19	NA	TRBJ2-7	TGTGCCAGTAGTAGCATCAGGGGGCAATACGAGCAGTACTTC	CASSSIRGQYEQYF
TRBD2	TRBV5-1	NA	TRBJ2-3	TGCGCCAGCAGCTTACTAGCGGGGGGACGCACAGATACGCAGTATTTT	CASSLLAGGRTDTQYF
TRBD1	TRBV18	NA	TRBJ2-7	TGTGCCAGCTCACGCGATGCGACAGGGTGGTACGAGCAGTACTTC	CASSRDATGWYEQYF
NA	TRBV27	once	TRBJ1-3	TGTGCCAGCAGGACCAGGGGAGAACACACCATATATTTT	CASRTRGEHTIYF
NA	TRBV4-1	few	TRBJ1-2	TGCGCCAGCAGCCAAGCGCAGGGATACTGGGGCTACACCTTC	CASSQAQGYWGYTF
NA	TRBV23-1	NA	TRBJ1-1	TGCGCCAGCAGTCACTCAGGGGCCGGCACTGAAGCTTTCTTT	CASSHSGAGTEAFF
NA	TRBV7-3	NA	TRBJ2-3	TGTGCCAGCAGCCCCAGCACAGGGGATACGCAGTATTTT	CASSPSTGDTQYF
NA	TRBV9	few	TRBJ2-5	TGTGCCAGCAGCGTAGTGGCAGGGCAAGAGACCCAGTACTTC	CASSVVAGQETQYF
NA	TRBV5-1	NA	TRBJ2-1	TGCGCCAGCAGCTTGGGCGCGCGGGGTGGTAATGAGCAGTTCTTC	CASSLGARGGNEQFF
NA	TRBV7-2	NA	TRBJ1-1	TGTGCCAGCAGCGCGTGGGCCATAAATAACACTGAAGCTTTCTTT	CASSAWAINNTEAFF
TRBD1	TRBV7-8	NA	TRBJ1-4	TGTGCCAGCAGCCTTGGGACAGGGAATGAAAAACTGTTTTTT	CASSLGTGNEKLFF
NA	TRBV18	few	TRBJ2-7	TGTGCCAGCTCACCACCGAGAGACTACGAGCAGTACTTC	CASSPPRDYEQYF
NA	TRBV15	few	TRBJ1-1	TGTGCCACCAGCGTAGACAGGACGAACACTGAAGCTTTCTTT	CATSVDRTNTEAFF
NA	TRBV2	NA	TRBJ2-3	TGTGCCAGCAGGATACTAGTGAGCCGGGCAGATACGCAGTATTTT	CASRILVSRADTQYF
NA	TRBV6-5	NA	TRBJ2-5	TGTGCCAGCAGTTACTCGATGGAGGGGACCCAGTACTTC	CASSYSMEGTQYF
NA	TRBV5-1	NA	TRBJ1-3	TGCGCCAGCAGCTTGGAACAGGGCCGACGAAACACCATATATTTT	CASSLEQGRRNTIYF
NA	TRBV6-1	few	TRBJ2-3	TGTGCCAGCAGTGAAGCTGTGGGGGCCCCAGATACGCAGTATTTT	CASSEAVGAPDTQYF